Sequencing of this TCR beta chain was carried out in a study of blood T cell repertoires in COVID-19. Study at large: COVID-19 samples collected from the United States, Italy and Spain covered acute and convalescent phases. Sources were T cells, B-cell-depleted T cells, or PBMCs; the material itself was cDNA or gDNA.

Authors' methods: Nucleated cell number was recorded as an estimate derived from reference gene primer amplification. The data were produced by immunoSEQ multiplex PCR, yet TCRdb's version contains in-frame clones alone and is incomplete. The D gene and trimming were derived from the DNA, and the V and J assignments and clone size from that table. Among 55,000 to 70,000 clones, more than 75% were seen once, and the ten largest hold 9.5% to 13%. The CDR3 covers 14 residues. V dropped 4 bases and J dropped 10 bases, with 17 bases sitting between them. The germline V gene encodes CDR1 SGHDT and CDR2 YYEEEE.

The source of this sequence is a woman in her late teens or twenties with acute or convalescent COVID-19. The rearrangement joins TRBV5-6 to TRBJ1-4; tentative D call: TRBD1 (5 bases). The sequenced sample consisted of peripheral blood. The CDR3 loop is CASSLTPAGGKLFF. DNA for the CDR3: TGTGCCAGCAGCCTGACACCGGCGGGGGGAAAACTGTTTTTT.